This T cell receptor beta chain was recorded in a study of regulatory T cells in long-lasting Graves disease (dated by TCRdb to the early 2020s). For context, the study as a whole: Newly diagnosed Graves' disease patients had taken antithyroid drugs for less than 3 months. A total of roughly 35 samples underwent TCR sequencing: about 13 from persistent and roughly 20 from newly diagnosed Graves' disease patients. The study took place in China and was registered as a clinical trial. Peripheral blood TCR sequencing and RNA sequencing compared persistent Graves' disease patients with newly diagnosed Graves' disease patients.

Libraries came from multiplex PCR. TCRdb names Illumina HiSeq 4000 as the instrument used. iRepertoire HTBI primers and Arm-PCR amplification of CDR3 regions were used to construct TCR beta libraries. PCR products were gel purified before sequencing. The original pipeline was this. Gene usage analysis of CDR3 amino acid clonotypes used the approximately 62 TRBV and 14 TRBJ segments found across samples. COPE and FqMerger were used to merge filtered high-quality paired reads into contigs. BLAST was used to align contigs to the IMGT TRBV, TRBD and TRBJ reference genes, and CDR3 was defined following IMGT. Clonotypes above 0.1% frequency were classified as highly expanded clones. Shannon entropy served as the measure of repertoire diversity, while the Gini coefficient captured V-J evenness. Clonotypes shared by more than one individual were considered public. TCRdb redid the processing of the public reads, applying fastp at Q25 and MiXCR, and retained in-frame beta chains. Each CDR3 protein gets just one entry, which takes the most common genes and DNA from the rows behind it. TCRdb's processing, not the authors', yielded these V and J calls. The sample table holds about 240,000 distinct CDR3 sequences, of which around 20% were seen once. The biggest ten clones account for over 11% of the sample.

Summary of the overall study and its limitations: Preferential use of TRBV28, TRBJ1-2 and TRBJ2-5 was observed in persistent disease, whereas TRBV20-1 and TRBJ2-1 were favored in newly diagnosed disease. Sequencing and analysis were limited to the TCR beta chain. The study examined only peripheral blood because the primary lesion, thyroid tissue, could not be accessed. Compared with newly diagnosed patients, persistent Graves' disease patients had lower TCR Shannon entropy and fewer highly expanded clones, which suggests clonal expansion. Persistent patients shared more public clonotypes among themselves (fewer than 3,000) than newly diagnosed patients did (approximately 870). The authors noted that the small sample size was a limitation that may lower accuracy.

CDR1 and CDR2 (SNHLY, FYNNEI) derive from the germline V gene. The junction shows trimming of 10 bases on V and 7 bases on J, and the gene matches do not reach 11 bases of it. The CDR3 covers 14 residues, taking in both the cysteine and the phenylalanine. Left in the record is the CDR3 DNA by itself, 42 bases read in frame from the first base. This clonotype was observed at least ten times. Its antigen specificity is not known. Per-base qualities were not stored, and no clone one base away is much larger. Reading the label with the study, this specimen's time point is: newly diagnosed GD, antithyroid drugs for less than 3 months. For both TCR sequencing and RNA sequencing, RNA was extracted from PBMCs using TRIzol. The diagnosis of Graves' disease was made according to American Thyroid Association guidelines. The patients came from an endocrinology department in Xi'an, China. Each patient gave approximately 9 milliliters of peripheral blood, collected in an EDTA anticoagulant tube. Ficoll Paque Plus density gradient separation was used to isolate PBMCs, and no further T cell sorting was done. An Agilent 2100 Bioanalyzer and agarose gel were used to assess RNA quality, and a NanoDrop 2000 was used to measure RNA concentration.

This sample comprised peripheral blood mononuclear cells (PBMCs), obtained at new diagnosis, from a patient treated with antithyroid drugs. This sequence uses TRBV2 and TRBJ2-1; the central 9 bases match TRBD1. The sequence came from a female donor with Graves disease. This receptor carries the CDR3 CAITLRTGENEQFF. The sequence in DNA is TGTGCCATCACCTTGAGGACAGGGGAAAATGAGCAGTTCTTC. The CDR3, completed at both ends by the reference TRBV2 and TRBJ2-1 genes, gives the full variable domain EPEVTQTPSHQVTQMGQEVILRCVPISNHLYFYWYRQILGQKVEFLVSFYNNEISEKSEIFDDQFSVERPDGSNFTLKIRSTKLEDSAMYFCAITLRTGENEQFFGPGTRLTVL.